This T cell receptor (beta chain) was observed in a study of neoadjuvant anti-PD-1 for oral cavity cancer. Overall study context: Patients without progression received a fourth nivolumab dose around day 43, then surgical resection on days 50-56. Study-wide results and limits: Higher pretreatment Treg/Th17 ratios tracked higher pretreatment blood clonality.

Six replicates per PBMC sample, mostly from roughly 470 ng of genomic DNA. The table came from immunoSEQ multiplex PCR; TCRdb's copy has only in-frame clones and leaves some out. This sample has about 68,000 clones, with around 83% found just once. The CDR3 length is 14 residues. Deletions cut 4 bases from V and 6 bases from J, with 13 bases between. Germline V gene lookup returns CDR1 MNHEY and CDR2 SVGAGI. About this clone: The antigen is not known.

Time point given: after neoadjuvant nivolumab, at surgical resection. The chain recombines TRBV6-5 with TRBJ1-5; D is perhaps TRBD1 (6 bases). The sample consisted of PBMCs, taken after nivolumab (anti-PD-1) treatment. The sequence was obtained from a person aged 35 to 85 with oral cavity squamous cell carcinoma. CDR3 protein: CASSSGQSVQPQHF. DNA for the CDR3: TGTGCCAGCAGTTCCGGACAGTCTGTTCAGCCCCAGCATTTT.